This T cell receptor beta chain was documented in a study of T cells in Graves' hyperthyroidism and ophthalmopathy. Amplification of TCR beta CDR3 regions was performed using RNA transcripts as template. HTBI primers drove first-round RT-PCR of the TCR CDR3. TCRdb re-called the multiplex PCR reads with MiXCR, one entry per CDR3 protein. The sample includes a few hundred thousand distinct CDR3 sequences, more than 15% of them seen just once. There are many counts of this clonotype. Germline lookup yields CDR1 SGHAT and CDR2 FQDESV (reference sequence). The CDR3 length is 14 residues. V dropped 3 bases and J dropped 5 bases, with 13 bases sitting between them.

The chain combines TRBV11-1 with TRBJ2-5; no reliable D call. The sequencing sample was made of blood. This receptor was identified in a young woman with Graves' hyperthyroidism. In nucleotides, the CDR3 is TGTGCCAGCAGCTTCGGTTGGGGTCGGGAGACCCAGTACTTC. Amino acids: CASSFGWGRETQYF.